One sample yielded the 2 T cell receptor beta chains listed below, sequenced in a study of cytomegalovirus exposure and HLA in healthy donors. Sequencing used immunoSEQ multiplex PCR; TCRdb keeps in-frame clones, though not all of them. The data hold approximately 150,000 clones, with roughly 87% observed a single time. Material: PBMCs. These receptors were obtained from a man younger than 35 in good health and CMV-seropositive.

The chain links TRBV4-1 to TRBJ1-2, with D possibly being TRBD1 (6 bases). Germline CDR1 is MGHRA and CDR2 is YSYEKL. This CDR3 comprises 14 residues. Trimming pared 3 bases from V and 4 bases from J, leaving 12 bases between. For the CDR3, the DNA is TGCGCCAGCAGCCAGGTAACAGGGACCTATGGCTACACCTTC. This translates into CASSQVTGTYGYTF.

The chain recombines TRBV9 with TRBJ1-4; 7 nucleotides align to TRBD1. V shed 1 base and J 8 bases; nucleotides not matched to a gene: 2. Germline V gene data show CDR1 as SGDLS and CDR2 as YYNGEE. The CDR3 totals 13 residues. In DNA, the CDR3 is TGTGCCAGCAGCGTAAGGGACAGCGAAAAACTGTTTTTT. This gives the protein CASSVRDSEKLFF.